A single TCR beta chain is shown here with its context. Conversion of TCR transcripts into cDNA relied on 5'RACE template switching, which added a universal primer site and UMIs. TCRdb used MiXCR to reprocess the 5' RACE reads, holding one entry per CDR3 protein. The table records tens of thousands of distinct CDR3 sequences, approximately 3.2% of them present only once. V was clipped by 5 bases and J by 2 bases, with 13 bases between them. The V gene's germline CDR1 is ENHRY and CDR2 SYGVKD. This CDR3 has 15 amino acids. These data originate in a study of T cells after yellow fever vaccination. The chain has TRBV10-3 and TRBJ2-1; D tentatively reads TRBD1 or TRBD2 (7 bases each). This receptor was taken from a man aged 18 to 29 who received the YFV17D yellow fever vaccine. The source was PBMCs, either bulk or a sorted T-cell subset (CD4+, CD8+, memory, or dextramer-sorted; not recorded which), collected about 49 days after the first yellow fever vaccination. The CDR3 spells CAISRGDSTYNEQFF. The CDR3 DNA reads TGTGCCATCAGTCGGGGGGACAGTACCTACAATGAGCAGTTCTTC.